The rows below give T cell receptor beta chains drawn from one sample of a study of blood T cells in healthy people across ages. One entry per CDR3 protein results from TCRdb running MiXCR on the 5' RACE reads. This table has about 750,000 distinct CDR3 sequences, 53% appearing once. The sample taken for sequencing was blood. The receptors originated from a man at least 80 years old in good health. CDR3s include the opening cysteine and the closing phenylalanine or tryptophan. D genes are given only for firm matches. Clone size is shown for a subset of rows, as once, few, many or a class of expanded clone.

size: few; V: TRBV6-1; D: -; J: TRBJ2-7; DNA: TGTGCCAGCAGTCGGGTCCAACGCCCCTACGAGCAGTACTTC; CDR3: CASSRVQRPYEQYF
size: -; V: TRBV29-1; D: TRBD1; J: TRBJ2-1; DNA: TGCAGCGCTGTAGACCCGGGACAGGCGTCCAATGAGCAGTTCTTC; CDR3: CSAVDPGQASNEQFF
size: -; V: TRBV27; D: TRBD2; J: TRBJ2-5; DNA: TGTGCCAGCAGTCGGAACTTAGCGGGAGGGTCCCAGTGGCCCCAGTACTTC; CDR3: CASSRNLAGGSQWPQYF
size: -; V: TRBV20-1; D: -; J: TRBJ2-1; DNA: TGCAGTTTTAAGGGTGGTGGGCAGTTCTTC; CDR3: CSFKGGGQFF
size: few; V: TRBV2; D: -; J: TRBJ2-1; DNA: TGTGCCAGCAGTGTCCCAGGAGGGTCCTACAATGAGCAGTTCTTC; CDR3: CASSVPGGSYNEQFF
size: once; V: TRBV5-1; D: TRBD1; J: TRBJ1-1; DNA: TGCGCCAGCAGCGAACAGGGGGCTGAAGCTTTCTTT; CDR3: CASSEQGAEAFF
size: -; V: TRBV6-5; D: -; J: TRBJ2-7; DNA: TGTGCCAGCAGTTACTCCCCCCCACACTACGAGCAGTACTTC; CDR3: CASSYSPPHYEQYF
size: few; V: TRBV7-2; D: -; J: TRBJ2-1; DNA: TGTGCCAGCAGCTTAGCGTTGACCCTCCCGGTACAGTTCTTC; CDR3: CASSLALTLPVQFF
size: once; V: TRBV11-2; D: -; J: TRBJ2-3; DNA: TGTGCCAGCAGCCCCATCCGCAGCCGGGACACGCACAGAGACGCGTATTTT; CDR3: CASSPIRSRDTHRDAYF
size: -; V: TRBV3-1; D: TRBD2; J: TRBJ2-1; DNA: TGTGCCAGCAGCCAAGATCGAGGACTAGCGGGTACGTTGCAGTTCTTC; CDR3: CASSQDRGLAGTLQFF
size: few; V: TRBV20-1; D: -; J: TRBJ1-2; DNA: TGCAGTGCTAGCGTGGCCGCCCCGGAGGACTATGGCTACACCTTC; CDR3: CSASVAAPEDYGYTF
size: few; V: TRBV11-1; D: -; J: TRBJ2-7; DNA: TGTGCCAGCAGCTTAGGACCCACAATGTGGGACGAGCAGTACTTC; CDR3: CASSLGPTMWDEQYF
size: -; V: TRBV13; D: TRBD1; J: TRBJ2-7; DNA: TGTGCCAGCAGCCCACCGGGACAGGCCTACAATGAGCAGTACTTC; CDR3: CASSPPGQAYNEQYF
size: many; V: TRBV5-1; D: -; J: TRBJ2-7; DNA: TGCGCCAGCAGCCGGGGTGAGAGCGGCAACTACGAGCAGTACTTC; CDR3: CASSRGESGNYEQYF
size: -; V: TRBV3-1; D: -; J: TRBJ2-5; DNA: TGTGCCAGCAGACGCCCGACAGAAGAGACCCAGTACTTC; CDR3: CASRRPTEETQYF
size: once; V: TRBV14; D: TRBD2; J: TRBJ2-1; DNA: TGTGCCAGCAGCCAGTCCAGCGGGAGAGGGCAGTTCTTC; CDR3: CASSQSSGRGQFF
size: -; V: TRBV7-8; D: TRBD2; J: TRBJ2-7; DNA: TGTGCCAGCAGCTCGGGACTAGCGGGCTCGAGCTCCTACGAGCAGTACTTC; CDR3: CASSSGLAGSSSYEQYF
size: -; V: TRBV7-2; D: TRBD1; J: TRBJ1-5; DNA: TGTGCCAGCAGCCAGAGACAGGGTGTTCTTCAGCCCCAGCATTTT; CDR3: CASSQRQGVLQPQHF
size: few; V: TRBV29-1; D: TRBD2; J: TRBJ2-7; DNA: TGCAGCGGGCGACTAGCGGGAGCCTACGAGCAGTACTTC; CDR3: CSGRLAGAYEQYF
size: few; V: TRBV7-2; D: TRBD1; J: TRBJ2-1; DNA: TGTGCCAGCGGCCCCAGACAGGGGCGCTACAATGAGCAGTTCTTC; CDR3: CASGPRQGRYNEQFF
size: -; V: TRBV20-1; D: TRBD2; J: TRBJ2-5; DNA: TGCACCGCAGGTAGCGGGAAGGGGGAGACCCAGTACTTC; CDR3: CTAGSGKGETQYF
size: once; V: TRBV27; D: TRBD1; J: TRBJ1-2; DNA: TGTGCCAACAGCAGTAAAGGGGGCGTTGGCTATGGCTACACCTTC; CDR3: CANSSKGGVGYGYTF
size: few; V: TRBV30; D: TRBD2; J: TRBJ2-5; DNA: TGTGCCTCCCGGGGGGGATCTGGAGAGACCCAGTACTTC; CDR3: CASRGGSGETQYF
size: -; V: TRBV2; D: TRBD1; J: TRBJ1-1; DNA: TGTGCCAGCGTACTCCCGTCGGGGACAGGAATTTTTGAAGCTTTCTTT; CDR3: CASVLPSGTGIFEAFF
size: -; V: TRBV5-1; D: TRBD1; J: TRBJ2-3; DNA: TGCGCCAGCAGCCCGTCCAGGACAGGGGCAGATACGCAGTATTTT; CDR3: CASSPSRTGADTQYF
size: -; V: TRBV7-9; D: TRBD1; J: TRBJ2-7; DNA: TGTGCCAGCAGCTCGTCCGGGACAGTCACCTACGAGCAGTACTTC; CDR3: CASSSSGTVTYEQYF
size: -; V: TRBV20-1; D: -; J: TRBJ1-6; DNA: TGCAGTGCTAGAGGCCCGGGGGATTCACCCCTCCACTTT; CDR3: CSARGPGDSPLHF
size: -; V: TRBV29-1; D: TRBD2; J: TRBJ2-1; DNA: TGCATTGGTAGCGGGTCCCCCCTGGGGGGTTACAATGAGCAGTTCTTC; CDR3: CIGSGSPLGGYNEQFF
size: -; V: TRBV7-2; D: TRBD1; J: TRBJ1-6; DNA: TGTGCCAGCAGCCTGACAGGGGGCTACTCACCCCTCCACTTT; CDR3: CASSLTGGYSPLHF
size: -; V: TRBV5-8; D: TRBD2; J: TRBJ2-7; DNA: TGTGCCAGCAGACCGGGACTAGCGGGTTACGAGCAGTACTTC; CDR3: CASRPGLAGYEQYF
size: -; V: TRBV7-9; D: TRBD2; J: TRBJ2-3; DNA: TGTGCCAGCAGCTCGACTAGCGGGAGGCCAGGGGGCACAGATACGCAGTATTTT; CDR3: CASSSTSGRPGGTDTQYF
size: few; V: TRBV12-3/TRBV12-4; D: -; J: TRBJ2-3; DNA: TGTGCCAGCAGTAAGGACCCCGCGGCCAGATACGCGTATTTT; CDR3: CASSKDPAARYAYF
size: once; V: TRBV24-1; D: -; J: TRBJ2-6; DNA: TGTGCCACCAGTGCCTTCGCGGGCCGGACTGGGGACTTCGGGACCAACGTCCTGACTTTC; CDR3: CATSAFAGRTGDFGTNVLTF
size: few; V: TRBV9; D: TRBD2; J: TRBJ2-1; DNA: TGTGCCAGCAGCGTAGAAAGCTGGACTAGCGGGAGGGCAAATGAGCAGTTCTTC; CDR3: CASSVESWTSGRANEQFF
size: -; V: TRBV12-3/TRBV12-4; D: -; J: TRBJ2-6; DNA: TGTGCCAGCAGTTTCCCCCAGGGGACTGGGGCCAACGTCCTGACTTTC; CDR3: CASSFPQGTGANVLTF
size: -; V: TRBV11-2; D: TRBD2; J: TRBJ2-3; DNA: TGTGCCAGCAGCTACCTAGCGGGAGGGTTAAACAGATACGCGTATTTT; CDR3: CASSYLAGGLNRYAYF
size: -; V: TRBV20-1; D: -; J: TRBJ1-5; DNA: TGCAGTGCTACTACGGGGCAATACAATCAGCCCCAGCATTTT; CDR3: CSATTGQYNQPQHF
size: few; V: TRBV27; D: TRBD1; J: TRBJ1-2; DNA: TGTGCCAGCAGTCTAGGGACAGGGGGCAGCTATGGCTACACCTTC; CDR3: CASSLGTGGSYGYTF
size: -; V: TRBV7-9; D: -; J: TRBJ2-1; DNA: TGTGCCAGCAGCCCTACCGGAGGGAGCCCGCGGGATGAGCAGTTCTTC; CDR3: CASSPTGGSPRDEQFF
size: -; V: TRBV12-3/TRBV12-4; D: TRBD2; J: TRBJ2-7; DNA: TGTGCCAGCACCTTAGCGGGAGGGTTTTACGAGCAGTACTTC; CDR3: CASTLAGGFYEQYF
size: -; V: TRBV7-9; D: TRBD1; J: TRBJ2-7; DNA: TGTGCCAGCAGCTTAATGGGACAGGGGGACGAGCAGTACTTC; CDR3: CASSLMGQGDEQYF
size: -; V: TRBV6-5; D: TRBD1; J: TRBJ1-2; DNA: TGTGCCAGCAGTTACTCCGACAGGGTTAGTGGCCACACCTTC; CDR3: CASSYSDRVSGHTF
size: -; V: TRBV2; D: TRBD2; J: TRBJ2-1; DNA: TGTGCCAGCAGTGAGCGGGGGAATAACAATGAGCAGTTCTTC; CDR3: CASSERGNNNEQFF
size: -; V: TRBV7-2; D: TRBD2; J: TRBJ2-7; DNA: TGTGCCAGCAGCTTAGTCCGCCCTAGCGGGACTTACGAGCAGTACTTC; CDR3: CASSLVRPSGTYEQYF
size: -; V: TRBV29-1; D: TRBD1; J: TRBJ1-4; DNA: TGCAGCGTGCGATCTTACAGGGGTGCAAGTGAAAAACTGTTTTTT; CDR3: CSVRSYRGASEKLFF
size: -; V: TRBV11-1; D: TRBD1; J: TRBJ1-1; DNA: TGTGCCAGCAGCTTTGGACAGGGGGCTGGCGCTCGTGGCGAAGCTTTCTTT; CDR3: CASSFGQGAGARGEAFF
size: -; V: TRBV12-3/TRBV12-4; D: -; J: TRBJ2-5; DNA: TGTACCAGCACCACAGACAGAAAGGGGACCCAGTACTTC; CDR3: CTSTTDRKGTQYF
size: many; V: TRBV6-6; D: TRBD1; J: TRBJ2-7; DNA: TGTGCCAGCAGTGACCCGGGACAGGGGAGATACGAGCAGTACTTC; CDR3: CASSDPGQGRYEQYF
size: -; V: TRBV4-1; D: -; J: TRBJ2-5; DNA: TGCGCCAGCAGCCAAGATGACAGGAGACAAGAGACCCAGTACTTC; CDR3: CASSQDDRRQETQYF
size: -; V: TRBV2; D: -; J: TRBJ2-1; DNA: TGTGCCAGCAGTGAAAATGGGACTCCGTGGGAGCAGTTCTTC; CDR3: CASSENGTPWEQFF
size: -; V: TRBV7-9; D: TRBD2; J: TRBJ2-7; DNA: TGTGCCAGCAGCCTATCGCCCGCTACTAGCGGGGGTTCCTACGAGCAGTACTTC; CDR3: CASSLSPATSGGSYEQYF
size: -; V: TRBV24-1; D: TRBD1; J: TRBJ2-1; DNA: TGTGCCACCAGTGACACAGGGGAAGATGAGCAGTTCTTC; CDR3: CATSDTGEDEQFF
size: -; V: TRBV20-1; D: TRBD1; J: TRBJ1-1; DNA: TGCAGTGCTCCCATGACAGGGGTGGGCACTGAAGCTTTCTTT; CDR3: CSAPMTGVGTEAFF
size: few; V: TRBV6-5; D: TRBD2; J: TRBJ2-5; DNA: TGTGCCAGCAGTTCCCCGGGACTAGCGGAAGAGACCCAGTACTTC; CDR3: CASSSPGLAEETQYF
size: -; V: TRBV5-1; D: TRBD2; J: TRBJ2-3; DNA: TGCGCCAGCAGCTTGGGAGAGACTAGCGGTATTAGATACGCGTATTTT; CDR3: CASSLGETSGIRYAYF
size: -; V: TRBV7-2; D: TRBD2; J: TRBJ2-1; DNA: TGTGCCAGCAGCTTTAGCGGGAGGGCCTATGAGCAGTTCTTC; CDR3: CASSFSGRAYEQFF
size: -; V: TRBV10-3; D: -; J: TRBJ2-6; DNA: TGTGCCATCAGACCCGGGACTCCTGGGGCCAACGTCCTGACTTTC; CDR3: CAIRPGTPGANVLTF